This TCR beta chain was identified during a study of T cells in Graves' hyperthyroidism and ophthalmopathy. If no ophthalmopathy progression occurred within 18 months, Graves' hyperthyroidism was stable. The authors obtained PBMCs from over 7.5 ml of fresh peripheral blood. General study findings and limits: A model of 13 V-J features distinguished ophthalmopathy from stable hyperthyroidism.

Ten or more counts support this clonotype. Antigen unknown. J was trimmed by 0 bases and V by 6 bases; bases with no gene match: 3. There are 14 residues in the CDR3. Germline CDR1 reads KGHSH; CDR2 reads LQKENI. Amplification of TCR beta CDR3 regions used RNA as the template. The study used the HTBI primer set for a first-round RT-PCR of the TCR CDR3. TCRdb passed the multiplex PCR reads through MiXCR, listing each CDR3 protein once. The sample consists of approximately 200,000 distinct CDR3 sequences, about a sixth of them appearing once. This clonotype was obtained from a man aged 40-55 years with Graves' hyperthyroidism. Sequencing was done on a sample of blood. The rearrangement links TRBV18 to TRBJ2-3; 7 bases match TRBD1. The CDR3 protein is CASSDRASTDTQYF. In nucleotides, the CDR3 is TGTGCCAGCTCCGACAGGGCCAGCACAGATACGCAGTATTTT.